The entry that follows covers one TCR beta chain sequence. The antigen is unknown. The PCR employed 60 Vbeta primers together with 13 Jbeta primers. Here immunoSEQ multiplex PCR was the method, and the copy in TCRdb shows in-frame clones only, minus some. The sample has 180,000 or so clones, roughly 77% seen once. The ends lost 3 bases at V and 10 bases at J; junction bases unmatched: 4. The V gene's germline CDR1 is SEHNR and CDR2 FQNEAQ (reference sequence). The CDR3 contains 14 residues. The sample originates from a study of cytomegalovirus exposure and HLA in healthy donors. Study outcomes and limitations: TCR beta chains numbering about 160 were designated cytomegalovirus-associated.

The gene calls are TRBV7-9 and TRBJ2-1; 12 bases are shared with TRBD1. Sequencing was carried out using PBMCs. This receptor was taken from a woman aged 40 to 50 in good health and CMV-seropositive. CDR3 residues: CASSLGTGGREQFF. The CDR3 DNA sequence: TGTGCCAGCAGCTTGGGGACAGGGGGCCGCGAGCAGTTCTTC. Combining the CDR3 with reference TRBV7-9 and TRBJ2-1 gives the whole variable domain DTGVSQNPRHKITKRGQNVTFRCDPISEHNRLYWYRQTLGQGPEFLTYFQNEAQLEKSRLLSDRFSAERPKGSFSTLEIQRTEQGDSAMYLCASSLGTGGREQFFGPGTRLTVL.